These T cell receptor beta chains were read from a single sample in a study of blood T cell repertoires in COVID-19. TCRdb keeps only in-frame clones here, not all; method: immunoSEQ multiplex PCR. Of tens of thousands of clones listed, about 75% were seen once; the top ten hold about 8.7%. Sequencing was performed on peripheral blood. The receptors shown here come from a man aged 65 to 79 with active or convalescent COVID-19. CDR3s include the opening cysteine and the closing phenylalanine or tryptophan. The order of the fields is V gene, CDR3 protein.

v_call: TRBV6-6; cdr3_aa: CASSYGTPGGDTQYF
v_call: TRBV2; cdr3_aa: CASSFSEGSYNEQFF
v_call: TRBV5-1; cdr3_aa: CASSSQDMNTEAFF
v_call: TRBV28; cdr3_aa: CASSLIGSNYGYTF
v_call: TRBV11-2; cdr3_aa: CASSLKWDGLTEAFF
v_call: TRBV7-3; cdr3_aa: CASSLHYQETQYF
v_call: TRBV30; cdr3_aa: CAWSSTGASTEAFF
v_call: TRBV2; cdr3_aa: CASSVQGASNEQFF
v_call: TRBV9; cdr3_aa: CASSVAFGGTSGKETQYF
v_call: TRBV6-4; cdr3_aa: CASSLQGDTDTQYF
v_call: TRBV19; cdr3_aa: CASSIGANANLMGQLYEQYF
v_call: TRBV6-8; cdr3_aa: CASSYPSNQPQHF
v_call: TRBV28; cdr3_aa: CASRRGTAQAYTF
v_call: TRBV28; cdr3_aa: CASSLGHTTGELFF
v_call: TRBV5-6; cdr3_aa: CASSQQGFGETQYF
v_call: TRBV4-1; cdr3_aa: CASSQGPGEQYF
v_call: TRBV10-2; cdr3_aa: CASRRGKNTEAFF
v_call: TRBV28; cdr3_aa: CASRDPGEAFF